This record concerns one T cell receptor beta chain sequence. Antigen unknown. The record originates from a study of cytomegalovirus exposure and HLA in healthy donors. For the study at large: Earlier findings included 100 million to 130 million unique TCR beta sequences obtained from about 180 million T cells.

The V segment lost 2 bases and the J segment 7 bases; nucleotides outside the gene matches: 11. The CDR3 has 15 residues. Germline-derived CDR1 and CDR2 are MNHEY and SVGAGI. Study results and limitations: It was confirmed in vitro that three of the CMV-associated chains were specific for CMV antigens. By a later analysis, the bulk of CMV-associated TCR beta chains appeared HLA-restricted. Information on immune exposure was restricted to one variable (CMV serostatus).

PCR employed 60 Vbeta and 13 Jbeta primers. The method was immunoSEQ multiplex PCR; TCRdb's version includes in-frame clones alone and lacks a portion of them. The sample table includes about 160,000 clones. Sequenced: PBMCs. The V gene is TRBV6-5, the J gene TRBJ2-7; TRBD1 matches 7 bases. This clonotype was sampled from a woman in her fifties or sixties in good health and CMV-seronegative. The CDR3 sequence: CASSYRTGTVREQYF. The CDR3 DNA is TGTGCCAGCAGTTACCGGACAGGTACAGTCCGTGAGCAGTACTTC.